These 30 T cell receptor beta chains share one sample of origin, sequenced in a study of T cell responses to AZD1222 COVID-19 vaccine. Using immunoSEQ multiplex PCR, the repertoire was profiled, and TCRdb retains in-frame clones only, with some absent. The profile shows 110,000 or so clones, around 87% of them singletons. Specimen: peripheral blood, collected 28 days after the second AZD1222 dose. The receptors stem from an adult who received the AZD1222 COVID-19 vaccine.

Of note for this clone: The junction shows a germline mismatch at one end, possibly a read error. The V gene is TRBV30, the J gene TRBJ1-4; D remains ambiguous. The V gene's germline CDR1 is GTSNPN and CDR2 SVGIG (reference sequence). The CDR3 is made up of 11 amino acids. The CDR3 DNA reads as TGTGCCTGGAGGGCGCGGGGTGAACTTTTTTTT. Its protein is CAWRARGELFF.

In this sample, this clone turned up once. The rearrangement uses TRBV7-2 and TRBJ1-3; D is perhaps TRBD1 (6 bases). This CDR3 has 16 amino acids. From germline, CDR1 is SGHTA and CDR2 FQGNSA. The V gene lost 0 bases and the J gene lost 4 bases, with 13 bases spanning the gap. CDR3 sequence: CASSLAPTGGGNTIYF. CDR3 DNA sequence: TGTGCCAGCAGCTTAGCGCCGACAGGAGGCGGAAACACCATATATTTT. Drawing the rest from reference TRBV7-2 and TRBJ1-3, the complete variable domain is GAGVSQSPSNKVTEKGKDVELRCDPISGHTALYWYRQSLGQGLEFLIYFQGNSAPDKSGLPSDRFSAERTGGSVSTLTIQRTQQEDSAVYLCASSLAPTGGGNTIYFGEGSWLTVV.

The chain carries TRBV28 and TRBJ2-3; 10 bases fit TRBD2. CDR1 is MDHEN and CDR2 is SYDVKM in the germline V gene. The CDR3 extends over 15 amino acids. With V trimmed by 3 bases and J by 1 base, 1 base remained unmatched. The CDR3 region is CASSLGTSGTDTQYF. The CDR3 DNA reads as TGTGCCAGCAGTTTGGGGACTAGCGGCACAGATACGCAGTATTTT.

The rearrangement links TRBV30 to TRBJ1-6; D gene uncertain. Germline loops: CDR1 GTSNPN, CDR2 SVGIG (reference sequence). The V end lost 0 bases, the J end lost 9 bases, and 3 bases lay between the germline ends. CDR3 size: 11 residues. DNA of the CDR3: TGTGCCTGGAGTGTAGCTTCACCCCTCCACTTT. Residues: CAWSVASPLHF.

The rearrangement links TRBV7-2 to TRBJ2-3, with 9 bases matching TRBD1. This CDR3 contains 15 residues. After removal of 1 base from V and 5 bases from J, the junction contained 4 bases not matched to a gene. The germline V gene encodes CDR1 SGHTA and CDR2 FQGNSA. The CDR3 DNA sequence: TGTGCCAGCAGCTTAGTGACAGGGGGAAGAGATACGCAGTATTTT. Protein sequence: CASSLVTGGRDTQYF.

CDR3 protein: CASSRGGTAYNEQFF. The CDR3, as DNA: TGTGCCAGTAGCCGGGGGGGGACCGCCTACAATGAGCAGTTCTTC. The V gene is TRBV19, the J gene TRBJ2-1, with 8 bases fitting TRBD2. CDR3 size: 15 residues. Trimming cost V 6 bases and J 2 bases; bases outside gene matches: 6. Germline-derived CDR1 and CDR2 are LNHDA and SQIVND (reference sequence).

The V call is TRBV4-3, the J call TRBJ1-3; D gene ambiguous. The CDR3 covers 13 residues. The V and J ends lost 0 bases and 4 bases respectively, with 4 bases between them. Germline-derived CDR1 and CDR2 are LGHNA and YSLEER. CDR3 region: CASSQEGGNTIYF. The DNA of the CDR3 is TGCGCCAGCAGCCAAGAAGGGGGAAACACCATATATTTT.

The V gene is TRBV3-1 (or the pseudogene TRBV3-2), the J gene TRBJ2-3; 12 positions agree with TRBD1. V lost 4 bases, J lost 0 bases, and 8 bases stayed unmatched. The V gene's germline CDR1 is LGHDT and CDR2 YNNKEL (reference sequence). This CDR3 is built from 18 residues. The CDR3 DNA is TGTGCCAGCAGCCGCGGGACAGGGGGCATTTTAAGCACAGATACGCAGTATTTT. It is translated as CASSRGTGGILSTDTQYF.

This chain links TRBV13 with TRBJ1-2; D remains ambiguous. Germline lookup yields CDR1 PRHDT and CDR2 FYEKMQ (reference sequence). Trimming pared 5 bases from V and 1 base from J, leaving 5 bases between. The CDR3 sequence is 12 residues long. CDR3 region: CASSPRNYGYTF. The CDR3 region has the DNA TGTGCCAGCAGCCCGCGTAACTATGGCTACACCTTC.

The chain uses TRBV18 and TRBJ1-1; D ambiguous. Germline V gene lookup returns CDR1 KGHSH and CDR2 LQKENI. Trimming took off 7 bases at V and 0 bases at J, with 12 bases between the two ends. This CDR3 region has 14 residues. CDR3 loop: CASWTGLMNTEAFF. In DNA, the CDR3 is TGTGCCAGCTGGACGGGCCTAATGAACACTGAAGCTTTCTTT. The whole variable domain, remainder taken from reference TRBV18 and TRBJ1-1, is NAGVMQNPRHLVRRRGQEARLRCSPMKGHSHVYWYRQLPEEGLKFMVYLQKENIIDESGMPKERFSAEFPKEGPSILRIQQVVRGDSAAYFCASWTGLMNTEAFFGQGTRLTVV.

The genes are TRBV6-2 or TRBV6-3 and TRBJ1-5; D gene ambiguous. Trimming took 4 bases from V and 0 from J, leaving 13 bases between them. The CDR3 extends over 16 amino acids. Germline loops: CDR1 MNHEY, CDR2 SVGEGT. Here the CDR3 DNA reads TGTGCCAGCAGTTCTTATGAGGGCTATAGCAATCAGCCCCAGCATTTT. Its protein product is CASSSYEGYSNQPQHF.

The rearrangement links TRBV2 to TRBJ1-4; D not certain. Trimming cost V 7 bases and J 8 bases, with 14 bases left between them. This CDR3 spans 13 amino acids. CDR1 is SNHLY and CDR2 is FYNNEI in the germline V gene. The CDR3 loop reads CASIRGWQEKLFF. In nucleotides, the CDR3 is TGTGCCAGCATTCGGGGATGGCAGGAAAAACTGTTTTTT.

The V and J genes are TRBV28 and TRBJ1-6; 9 nucleotides align to TRBD1. CDR3 length: 17 amino acids. The V gene's germline CDR1 is MDHEN and CDR2 SYDVKM. V was clipped by 4 bases and J by 7 bases; unmatched bases: 11. For the CDR3, the DNA is TGTGCCAGCAGTTCCTATGCCGGGACAGGGCGAAATTCACCCCTCCACTTT. It encodes CASSSYAGTGRNSPLHF.

The J gene is TRBJ1-1, the V gene TRBV5-1; D unclear. This CDR3 has 15 amino acids. Trimming shortened V by 2 bases and J by 4 bases, and 15 bases separated the two germline ends. Germline loops: CDR1 SGHRS, CDR2 YFSETQ. CDR3 nucleotide sequence: TGCGCCAGCAGCTTCGCGTCGTCAGGATCCACTGAAGCTTTCTTT. This gives the protein CASSFASSGSTEAFF.

The CDR3 sequence is CASSLDISLVQYF. The CDR3 DNA is TGTGCCAGCAGCTTAGACATTTCTCTAGTGCAGTACTTC. This rearrangement joins TRBV7-2 to TRBJ2-7; no definite D call. This CDR3 is built from 13 residues. V lost 1 base to trimming and J lost 9 bases, with 13 bases between them. Germline V gene lookup returns CDR1 SGHTA and CDR2 FQGNSA.

V is TRBV6-5 and J is TRBJ1-2; maybe TRBD1 (6 bases). The CDR3 is 15 amino acids. V lost 0 bases and J 6 bases, leaving 14 bases between the germline ends. The germline gives CDR1 MNHEY, CDR2 SVGAGI. CDR3 nucleotides: TGTGCCAGCAGTTACTCCAAGACAGGTCCGAATGGCTACACCTTC. This sequence encodes CASSYSKTGPNGYTF.

J is TRBJ2-1 and V is TRBV18; no clear D gene. The CDR3 totals 15 residues. V dropped 2 bases and J dropped 7 bases, with 15 bases sitting between them. CDR1 is KGHSH, CDR2 LQKENI, per germline. The CDR3 here is CASSPLPPGQNEQFF. The CDR3 coding sequence is TGTGCCAGCTCACCATTGCCCCCCGGGCAGAATGAGCAGTTCTTC.

The V call is TRBV30, the J call TRBJ1-2; a possible D gene is TRBD1 (5 bases). CDR3 length: 13 amino acids. Trimming stripped 1 base from V and 8 bases from J, with 14 bases between. Germline loops: CDR1 GTSNPN, CDR2 SVGIG (reference sequence). For the CDR3, the DNA is TGTGCCTGGAGTGGGGGACCTAGGTACGGCTACACCTTC. Protein sequence: CAWSGGPRYGYTF. The whole variable domain, filled in from reference TRBV30 and TRBJ1-2, reads SQTIHQWPATLVQPVGSPLSLECTVEGTSNPNLYWYRQAAGRGLQLLFYSVGIGQISSEVPQNLSASRPQDRQFILSSKKLLLSDSGFYLCAWSGGPRYGYTFGSGTRLTVV.

The chain recombines TRBV7-4 with TRBJ2-1; D not certain. V lost 2 bases to trimming and J lost 10 bases, with 9 bases between them. Germline CDR1 and CDR2: SGHVT and SQSDAQ. CDR3 length: 12 amino acids. For the CDR3, the DNA is TGTGCCAGCAGCTTACGGGTCAGAGAGCAGTTCTTC. Protein product: CASSLRVREQFF.

The chain couples TRBV28 to TRBJ2-1, with 9 bases identical to TRBD2. The junction had 13 bases not matched to a gene; V was cut back by 8 bases and J by 8 bases. Germline CDR1 and CDR2: MDHEN and SYDVKM. The CDR3 sequence is 15 residues long. The CDR3: CASHSPGGRGYEQFF. CDR3 nucleotide sequence: TGTGCCAGCCACTCCCCTGGCGGGAGGGGGTATGAGCAGTTCTTC.

This chain joins TRBV19 and TRBJ1-1; a possible D gene is TRBD1 (6 bases). The ends were cut back, 4 bases at V and 1 base at J, with 10 bases in the middle. CDR3 size: 14 residues. Germline-derived CDR1 and CDR2 are LNHDA and SQIVND (reference sequence). DNA of the CDR3: TGTGCCAGTAGTACCTTACAGGGGAACACTGAAGCTTTCTTT. Amino acid sequence: CASSTLQGNTEAFF.

This clone has only one observation. V is TRBV9 and J is TRBJ2-5; 8 positions agree with TRBD1. V dropped 5 bases and J dropped 5; count of bases not matched to a gene: 8. The CDR3 has 14 amino acids. Looked up from germline, CDR1 is SGDLS and CDR2 is YYNGEE. The CDR3 DNA sequence: TGTGCCAGCAGTGCCGGGACAGGTCGCGAGACCCAGTACTTC. Protein sequence: CASSAGTGRETQYF.

This clone was counted between two and nine times. The CDR3 DNA reads as TGTGCCATCACCCCGGGACAGTATGGCTACACCTTC. This gives the protein CAITPGQYGYTF. The chain links TRBV10-3 to TRBJ1-2; 7 bases map to TRBD1. This CDR3 spans 12 amino acids. Germline V gene lookup returns CDR1 ENHRY and CDR2 SYGVKD. J was trimmed by 5 bases and V by 7 bases; bases with no gene match: 4.

The sample holds one count of this clone. The chain has TRBV29-1 and TRBJ2-4; possibly TRBD2 for D (6 bases). The germline gives CDR1 SQVTM, CDR2 ANQGSEA. The V end lost 4 bases, the J end lost 3 bases, and 16 bases lay between the germline ends. The CDR3 totals 15 residues. In nucleotides, the CDR3 is TGCAGCGTTGTCGGGGGAGGAGAATACAAAAACATTCAGTACTTC. Translated: CSVVGGGEYKNIQYF.

This clone was seen only once. The rearrangement links TRBV19 to TRBJ1-3; TRBD1 matches at 7 bases. Germline V gene lookup returns CDR1 LNHDA and CDR2 SQIVND (reference sequence). V was pared by 8 bases and J by 2 bases, with 6 bases of the junction left unmatched. This CDR3 has 14 residues. The DNA for the CDR3 is TGTGCCAGTTACGAACAGGGGACTGGAAACACCATATATTTT. Protein sequence: CASYEQGTGNTIYF.

The chain joins TRBV3-1 (or the pseudogene TRBV3-2) to TRBJ2-1; the D gene is possibly TRBD2 (6 bases). CDR1 and CDR2 from the germline V gene are LGHDT and YNNKEL (reference sequence). V dropped 6 bases and J dropped 0 bases, with 9 bases sitting between them. The CDR3 length is 14 residues. CDR3 residues: CASRRDFSYNEQFF. The CDR3 region has the DNA TGTGCCAGCAGGCGGGACTTCTCCTACAATGAGCAGTTCTTC.

This chain connects TRBV11-2 to TRBJ1-2; D call uncertain. Germline-derived CDR1 and CDR2 are SGHAT and FQNNGV. The CDR3 runs 15 residues. Trimming left V 2 bases short and J 2 bases short, with 12 bases between. This CDR3 is CASSLNGQSNYGYTF. CDR3 nucleotide sequence: TGTGCCAGCAGCTTAAACGGCCAGTCGAACTATGGCTACACCTTC.

The V gene is TRBV11-2, the J gene TRBJ2-5; D may match TRBD1 or TRBD2 (5 bases each). CDR1 SGHAT and CDR2 FQNNGV come from the germline V gene. Between the trimmed V and J ends, which lost 3 bases and 3 bases, there was a span of 11 bases. CDR3 length: 14 amino acids. CDR3 DNA sequence: TGTGCCAGCAGCTTCAGGGACCAGGAAGAGACCCAGTACTTC. Translation gives CASSFRDQEETQYF.

The chain links TRBV2 to TRBJ1-5; D is unresolved. The V and J ends lost 8 bases and 5 bases respectively, with 13 bases between them. The CDR3 totals 13 residues. Per the germline V gene, CDR1 is SNHLY and CDR2 is FYNNEI. CDR3 nucleotide sequence: TGTGCCAGCGCTGGGGAAAGGTATCAGCCCCAGCATTTT. This translates into CASAGERYQPQHF.

This rearrangement joins TRBV5-1 to TRBJ2-3, with D perhaps matching TRBD1 or TRBD2 (5 bases each). This CDR3 contains 14 residues. V was trimmed by 7 bases and J by 0 bases, leaving 12 bases between them. The germline V gene has CDR1 SGHRS and CDR2 YFSETQ. This CDR3 is CASREGPSTDTQYF. The CDR3 DNA follows: TGCGCCAGCCGCGAGGGACCTAGCACAGATACGCAGTATTTT.